The sequence of this TCR beta chain was determined in a study of neurological immune-mediated disorders. In germline, CDR1 is SGHRS, CDR2 YFSETQ. The CDR3 has 15 residues. V was trimmed by 4 bases and J by 1 base, leaving 14 bases between them. TCRdb reprocessed the 5' RACE reads via MiXCR and lists one record per CDR3 protein. The sample has tens of thousands of distinct CDR3 sequences, 3.5% to 5.5% seen once. The source material was PBMCs. This receptor was obtained from a man younger than 40 with multiple sclerosis. The chain has TRBV5-1 and TRBJ1-1; D remains ambiguous. Here the CDR3 DNA reads TGCGCCAGCAGCGCGAGACGGGAAACGAACACTGAAGCTTTCTTT. This encodes CASSARRETNTEAFF. The full variable domain, rest sourced from reference TRBV5-1 and TRBJ1-1, is KAGVTQTPRYLIKTRGQQVTLSCSPISGHRSVSWYQQTPGQGLQFLFEYFSETQRNKGNFPGRFSGRQFSNSRSEMNVSTLELGDSALYLCASSARRETNTEAFFGQGTRLTVV.